The text below deals with one T cell receptor beta chain. Antigen specificity is unknown. These data are taken from a study of shared clonotypes between healthy human individuals. Only CD45RO-negative cells positively selected for CCR7 counted as naive CD8 cells, so terminally differentiated effector memory CD45RA+ cells were excluded. General study results and limits: Rarefaction gave evidence that sorted-subset sequencing remained incomplete despite large depth.

Germline CDR1 is SNHLY and CDR2 is FYNNEI. V lost 6 bases to trimming and J lost 5 bases, with 21 bases between them. The CDR3 totals 16 residues. How the authors handled the data: For the immunoSEQ data, sequences were junction-only without quality scores, so filtering differed. Here immunoSEQ multiplex PCR was the method, and the copy in TCRdb shows in-frame clones only, minus some. The V and J calls and the clone size are those of that table, but D and trimming were determined from the DNA. This table holds around 1,900,000 clones, 80% to 95% found once. The clonotype comes from a man between 18 and 29 years old in good health. Some clones in this sample may be carry-over from other donors' samples. The specimen sequenced was naive CD8+ T cells from PBMCs. The chain uses TRBV2 and TRBJ2-3, with D possibly being TRBD2 (6 bases). The CDR3 coding sequence is TGTGCCAGCAGCGACTCGCTCCGGGAGCACAGAGATACGCAGTATTTT. Translating gives CASSDSLREHRDTQYF.